This T cell receptor (beta chain) originates from a study of T cell responses to AZD1222 COVID-19 vaccine. Points on this clone: What it binds is not known.

General study points: The CD4 TCRs associated with vaccination extended across spike and predominated at 160-218 and 743-854.

Clones were read by immunoSEQ multiplex PCR, and TCRdb kept only the in-frame ones, dropping some. The profile shows about 99,000 clones, over 75% of them singletons. This CDR3 is 17 amino acids long. From germline, CDR1 is SEHNR and CDR2 FQNEAQ (reference sequence). Trimming removed 5 bases at V and 0 bases at J, with 19 bases between. Sequenced here: peripheral blood, sampled on day 0 of AZD1222 vaccination. The rearrangement joins TRBV7-9 to TRBJ2-5, with D possibly TRBD1 on 6 matching bases. This sequence originates from an adult in good health. The CDR3 coding sequence is TGTGCCAGCAGCACTAGGACAGACCCTAAGAACCAAGAGACCCAGTACTTC. This translates into CASSTRTDPKNQETQYF. The full variable domain, its missing parts supplied by reference TRBV7-9 and TRBJ2-5, is DTGVSQNPRHKITKRGQNVTFRCDPISEHNRLYWYRQTLGQGPEFLTYFQNEAQLEKSRLLSDRFSAERPKGSFSTLEIQRTEQGDSAMYLCASSTRTDPKNQETQYFGPGTRLLVL.